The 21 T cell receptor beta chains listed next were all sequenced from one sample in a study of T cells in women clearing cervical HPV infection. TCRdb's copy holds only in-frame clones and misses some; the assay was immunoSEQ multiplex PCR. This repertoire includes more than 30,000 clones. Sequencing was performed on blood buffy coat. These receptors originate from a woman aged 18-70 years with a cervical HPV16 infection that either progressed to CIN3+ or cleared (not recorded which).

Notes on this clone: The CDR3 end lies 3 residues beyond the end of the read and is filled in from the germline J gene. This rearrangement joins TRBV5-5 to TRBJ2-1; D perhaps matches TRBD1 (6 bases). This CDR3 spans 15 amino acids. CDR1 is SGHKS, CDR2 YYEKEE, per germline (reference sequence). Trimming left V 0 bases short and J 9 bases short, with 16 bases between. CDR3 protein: CASSLAFGTQGEQFF. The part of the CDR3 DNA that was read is TGTGCCAGCAGCTTGGCTTTCGGGACACAGGGTGAG.

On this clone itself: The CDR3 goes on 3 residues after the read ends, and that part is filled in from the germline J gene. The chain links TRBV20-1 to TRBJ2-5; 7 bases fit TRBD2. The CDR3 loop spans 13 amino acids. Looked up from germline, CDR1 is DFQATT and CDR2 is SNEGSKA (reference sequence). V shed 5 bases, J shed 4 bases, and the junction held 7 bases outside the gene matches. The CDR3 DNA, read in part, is TGCAGTGCTGGACTAGATTTGAGAGAGACC. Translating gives CSAGLDLRET. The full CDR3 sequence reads CSAGLDLRETQYF.

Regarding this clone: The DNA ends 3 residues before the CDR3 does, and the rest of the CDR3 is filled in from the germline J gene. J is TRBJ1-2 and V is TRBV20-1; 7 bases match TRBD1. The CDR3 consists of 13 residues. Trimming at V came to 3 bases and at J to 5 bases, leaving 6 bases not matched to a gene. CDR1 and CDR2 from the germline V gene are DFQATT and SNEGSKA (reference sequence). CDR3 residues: CSASTTGQYGYTF. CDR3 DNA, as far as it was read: TGCAGTGCTAGTACGACAGGGCAATATGGC.

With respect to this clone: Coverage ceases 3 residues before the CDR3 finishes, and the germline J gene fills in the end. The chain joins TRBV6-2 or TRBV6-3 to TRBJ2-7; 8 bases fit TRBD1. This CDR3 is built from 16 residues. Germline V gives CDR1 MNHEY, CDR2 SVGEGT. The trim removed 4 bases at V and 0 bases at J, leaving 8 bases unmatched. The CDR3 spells CASSSDRAYNSYEQYF. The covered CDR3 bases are TGTGCCAGCAGTTCGGACAGGGCCTACAACTCCTACGAG.

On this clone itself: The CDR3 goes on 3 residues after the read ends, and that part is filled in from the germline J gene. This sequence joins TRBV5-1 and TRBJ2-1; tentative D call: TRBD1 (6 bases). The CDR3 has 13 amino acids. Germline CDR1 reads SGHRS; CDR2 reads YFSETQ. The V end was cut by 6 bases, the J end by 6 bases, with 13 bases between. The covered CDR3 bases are TGCGCCAGCACTAGAGGGGGTCTCAATGAG. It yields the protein CASTRGGLNE. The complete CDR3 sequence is CASTRGGLNEQFF.

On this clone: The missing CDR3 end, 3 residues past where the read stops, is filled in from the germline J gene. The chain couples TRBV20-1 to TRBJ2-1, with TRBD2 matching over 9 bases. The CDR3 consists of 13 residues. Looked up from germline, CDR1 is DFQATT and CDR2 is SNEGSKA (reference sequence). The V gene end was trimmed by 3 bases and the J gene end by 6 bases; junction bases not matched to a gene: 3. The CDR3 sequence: CSARAGGLNEQFF. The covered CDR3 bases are TGCAGTGCTAGGGCGGGAGGGCTCAATGAG.

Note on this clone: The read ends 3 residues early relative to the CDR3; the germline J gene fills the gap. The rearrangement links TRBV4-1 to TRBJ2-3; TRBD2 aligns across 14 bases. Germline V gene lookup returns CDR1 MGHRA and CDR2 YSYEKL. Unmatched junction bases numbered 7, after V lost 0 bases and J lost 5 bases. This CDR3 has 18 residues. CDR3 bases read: TGCGCCAGCAGCCAAGAGGGGGGACTAGCGGGAGCGGAAGATACG. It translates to CASSQEGGLAGAEDT. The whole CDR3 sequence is CASSQEGGLAGAEDTQYF.

The chain's CDR3 is CASSAGQGPRGTIYF. The CDR3 DNA, read in part, is TGTGCCAGCAGCGCGGGACAGGGCCCCCGAGGGACC. The chain links TRBV7-9 to TRBJ1-3; TRBD1 agrees at 9 bases. The CDR3 goes on 3 residues after the read ends, and that part is filled in from the germline J gene. This CDR3 has 15 amino acids. Germline V gives CDR1 SEHNR, CDR2 FQNEAQ (reference sequence).

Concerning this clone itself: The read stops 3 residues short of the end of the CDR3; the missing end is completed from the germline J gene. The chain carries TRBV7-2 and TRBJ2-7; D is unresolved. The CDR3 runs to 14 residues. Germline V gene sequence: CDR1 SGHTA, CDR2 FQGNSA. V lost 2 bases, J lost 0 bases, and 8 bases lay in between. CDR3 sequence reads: CASSLIRSSYEQYF. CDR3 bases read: TGTGCCAGCAGCTTAATCAGGAGCTCCTACGAG.

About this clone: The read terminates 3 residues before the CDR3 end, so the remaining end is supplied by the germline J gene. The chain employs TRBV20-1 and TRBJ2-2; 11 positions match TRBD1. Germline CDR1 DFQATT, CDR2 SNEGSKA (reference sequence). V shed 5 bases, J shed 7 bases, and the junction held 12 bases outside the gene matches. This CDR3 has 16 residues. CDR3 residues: CSALYGDRGNDGELFF. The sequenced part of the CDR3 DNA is TGCAGTGCTCTATATGGGGACAGGGGGAATGACGGGGAG.

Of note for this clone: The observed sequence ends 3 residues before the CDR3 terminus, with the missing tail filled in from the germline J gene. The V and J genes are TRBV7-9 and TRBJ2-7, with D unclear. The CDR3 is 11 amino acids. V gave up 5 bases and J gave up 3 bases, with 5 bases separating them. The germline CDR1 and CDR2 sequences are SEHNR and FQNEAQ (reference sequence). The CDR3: CASSPGYEQYF. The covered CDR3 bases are TGTGCCAGCAGCCCCGGCTACGAG.

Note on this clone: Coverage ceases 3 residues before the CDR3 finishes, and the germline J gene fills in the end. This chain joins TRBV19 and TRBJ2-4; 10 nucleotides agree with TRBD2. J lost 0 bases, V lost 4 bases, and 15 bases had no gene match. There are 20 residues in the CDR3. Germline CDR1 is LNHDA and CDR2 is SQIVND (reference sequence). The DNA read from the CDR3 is TGTGCCAGTAGTAGAATTCTAGCGGGAGTTAATCCTCTAGCCAAAAACATT. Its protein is CASSRILAGVNPLAKNI. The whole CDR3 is CASSRILAGVNPLAKNIQYF.

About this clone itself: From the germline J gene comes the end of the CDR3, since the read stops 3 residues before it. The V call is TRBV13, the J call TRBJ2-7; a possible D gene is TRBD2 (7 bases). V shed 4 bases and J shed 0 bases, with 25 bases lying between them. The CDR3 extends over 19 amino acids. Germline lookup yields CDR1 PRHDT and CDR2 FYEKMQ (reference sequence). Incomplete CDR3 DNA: TGTGCCAGCAGCTCCATTCCGGGACAAGGGGACTATAGCTCCTACGAG. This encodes CASSSIPGQGDYSSYE. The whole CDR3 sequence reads CASSSIPGQGDYSSYEQYF.

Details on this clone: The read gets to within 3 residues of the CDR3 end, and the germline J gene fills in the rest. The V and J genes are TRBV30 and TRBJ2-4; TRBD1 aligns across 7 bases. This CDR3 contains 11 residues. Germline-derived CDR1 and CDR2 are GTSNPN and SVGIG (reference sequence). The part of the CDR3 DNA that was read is TGTGCCGGCATAAACAGGGGTAGT. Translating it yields CAGINRGS. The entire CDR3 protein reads CAGINRGSQYF.

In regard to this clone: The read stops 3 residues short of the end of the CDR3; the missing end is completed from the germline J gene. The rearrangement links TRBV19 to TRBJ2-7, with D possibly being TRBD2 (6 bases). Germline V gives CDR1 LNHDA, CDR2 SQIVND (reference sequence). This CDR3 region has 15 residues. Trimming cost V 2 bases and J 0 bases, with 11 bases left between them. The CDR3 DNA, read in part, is TGTGCCAGTAGTATAAGGTCCGGGGGCTCCTACGAG. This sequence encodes CASSIRSGGSYE. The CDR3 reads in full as CASSIRSGGSYEQYF.

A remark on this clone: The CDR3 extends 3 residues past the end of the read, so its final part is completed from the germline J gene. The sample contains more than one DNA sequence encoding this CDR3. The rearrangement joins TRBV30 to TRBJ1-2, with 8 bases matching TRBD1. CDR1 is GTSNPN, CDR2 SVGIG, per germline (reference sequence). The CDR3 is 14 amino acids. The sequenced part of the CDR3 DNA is TGTGCCTGGGAAGGGACAGGAGGTTCCTACGAC. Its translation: CAWEGTGGSYD. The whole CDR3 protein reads CAWEGTGGSYDYTF.

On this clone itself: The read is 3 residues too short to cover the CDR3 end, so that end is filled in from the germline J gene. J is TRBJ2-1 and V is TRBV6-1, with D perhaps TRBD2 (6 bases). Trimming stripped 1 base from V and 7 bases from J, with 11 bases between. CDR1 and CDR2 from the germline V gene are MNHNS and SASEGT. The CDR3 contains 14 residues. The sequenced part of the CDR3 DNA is TGTGCCAGCAGTGAAGTCAGGAGGGGTAATGAG. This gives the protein CASSEVRRGNE. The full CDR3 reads CASSEVRRGNEQFF.

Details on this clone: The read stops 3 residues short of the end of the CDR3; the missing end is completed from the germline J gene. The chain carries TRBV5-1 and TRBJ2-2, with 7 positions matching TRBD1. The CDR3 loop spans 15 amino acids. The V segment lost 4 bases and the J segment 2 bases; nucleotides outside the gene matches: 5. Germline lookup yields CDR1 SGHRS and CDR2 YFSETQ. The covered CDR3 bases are TGCGCCAGCAGCCAGACAGGGTTCAACACCGGGGAG. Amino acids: CASSQTGFNTGE. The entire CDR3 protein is CASSQTGFNTGELFF.

The CDR3 loop is CASSEPGTYNSPLFF. Incomplete CDR3 DNA: TGTGCCAGCAGCGAACCCGGGACTTATAATTCACCG. The chain links TRBV2 to TRBJ2-2; maybe TRBD2 (6 bases). The read ends 3 residues shy of where the CDR3 ends; the end is completed using the germline J gene. In germline, CDR1 is SNHLY, CDR2 FYNNEI. The CDR3 runs 15 residues.

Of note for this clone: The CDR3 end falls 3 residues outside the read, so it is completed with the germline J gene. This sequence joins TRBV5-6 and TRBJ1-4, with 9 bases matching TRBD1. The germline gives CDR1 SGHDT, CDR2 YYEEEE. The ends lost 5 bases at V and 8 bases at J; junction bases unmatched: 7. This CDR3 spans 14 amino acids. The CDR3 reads CASRSGTGREKLFF. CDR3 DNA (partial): TGTGCCAGCAGGTCCGGGACAGGGAGGGAAAAA.

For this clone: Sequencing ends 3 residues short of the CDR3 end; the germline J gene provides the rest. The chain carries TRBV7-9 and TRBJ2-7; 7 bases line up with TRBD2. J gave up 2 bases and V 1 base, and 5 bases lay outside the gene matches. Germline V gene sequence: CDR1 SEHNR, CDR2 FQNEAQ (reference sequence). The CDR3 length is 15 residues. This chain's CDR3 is CASSLGLRETYEQYF. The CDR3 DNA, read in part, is TGTGCCAGCAGCTTAGGTTTGCGGGAGACCTACGAG.